This paragraph covers one T cell receptor beta chain sequence. This CDR3 is missing its conserved last phenylalanine or tryptophan, likely due to a read error. The limits of the CDR3 on the DNA are not certain, so only TCRdb's listed CDR3 is given. Researchers took RNA transcripts and amplified the TCR beta CDR3 regions from them. The study used the HTBI primer set for a first-round RT-PCR of the TCR CDR3. One entry per CDR3 protein results from TCRdb running MiXCR on the multiplex PCR reads. This sample has nearly 600,000 distinct CDR3 sequences, with around 14% found just once. Blood from later-ophthalmopathy patients was taken at first hyperthyroidism diagnosis. Germline loops: CDR1 SGHTA, CDR2 FQGNSA. The CDR3 is 15 residues long, ends included. The data are from a study of T cells in Graves' hyperthyroidism and ophthalmopathy.

The chain couples TRBV7-2 to TRBJ1-1. The sample comprised blood. The origin of this receptor is a woman in her twenties or thirties with Graves' hyperthyroidism that later progressed to Graves' ophthalmopathy. CDR3 sequence reads: CASSLWVTSNTEASL.